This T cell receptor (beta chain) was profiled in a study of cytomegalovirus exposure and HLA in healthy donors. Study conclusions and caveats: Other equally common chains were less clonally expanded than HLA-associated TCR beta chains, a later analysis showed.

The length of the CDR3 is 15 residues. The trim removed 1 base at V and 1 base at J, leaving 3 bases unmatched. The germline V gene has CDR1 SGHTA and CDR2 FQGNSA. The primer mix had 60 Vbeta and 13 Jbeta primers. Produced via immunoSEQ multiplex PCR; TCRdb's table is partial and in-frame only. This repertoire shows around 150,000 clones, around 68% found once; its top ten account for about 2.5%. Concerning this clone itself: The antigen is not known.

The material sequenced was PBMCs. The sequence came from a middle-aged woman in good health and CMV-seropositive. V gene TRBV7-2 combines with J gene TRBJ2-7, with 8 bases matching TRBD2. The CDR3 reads CASSLGSGGSYEQYF. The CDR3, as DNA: TGTGCCAGCAGCTTAGGGAGCGGGGGTTCCTACGAGCAGTACTTC.